This T cell receptor (beta chain) was observed in a study of cytomegalovirus exposure and HLA in healthy donors. This CDR3 contains 18 residues. Germline V gene lookup returns CDR1 SGDLS and CDR2 YYNGEE. The V and J ends lost 4 bases and 5 bases, in that order; junction bases with no gene match: 15. PCR was performed using 60 Vbeta and 13 Jbeta primers. The data were produced by immunoSEQ multiplex PCR, yet TCRdb's version contains in-frame clones alone and is incomplete. This sample has roughly 100,000 clones, with roughly 78% found just once. This TCR came from a woman aged 60-75 years in good health and CMV-seronegative. The sample consisted of PBMCs. The chain couples TRBV9 to TRBJ2-2; TRBD2 matches at 9 bases. CDR3 residues: CASSPFLGGGAETGELFF. CDR3 sequence (DNA): TGTGCCAGCAGCCCATTCTTGGGCGGGGGGGCAGAAACCGGGGAGCTGTTTTTT.